This is a list of T cell receptor beta chains from one sample in a study of shared clonotypes between healthy human individuals. Clones were read by immunoSEQ multiplex PCR, and TCRdb kept only the in-frame ones, dropping some. This sample carries 2.3 million or so clones, more than 85% of them seen once, and the ten largest clones take 0.39%. Input material: naive CD4+ T cells from PBMCs. These receptors all come from a man between 18 and 29 years old in good health. Some clones in this sample may be carry-over from other donors' samples. The CDR3 runs from the conserved cysteine through the conserved F or W. Fields, in order: D gene, J gene, clone size, V gene, CDR3 DNA, CDR3 protein. The D gene is left open where the match is weak. Clone size is shown for a subset of rows, as once, few, many or a class of expanded clone.

d_call: .; j_call: TRBJ2-4; clone_size: .; v_call: TRBV28; cdr3_nt: TGTGCCAGCAGTCTAGCTTCGTGGCGAAACATTCAGTACTTC; cdr3_aa: CASSLASWRNIQYF
d_call: .; j_call: TRBJ1-1; clone_size: few; v_call: TRBV2; cdr3_nt: TGTGCCAGCAGTGAATCTGGGCCGAACACTGAAGCTTTCTTT; cdr3_aa: CASSESGPNTEAFF
d_call: TRBD2; j_call: TRBJ2-3; clone_size: .; v_call: TRBV28; cdr3_nt: TGTGCCAGCAGTTTGGGACTAGCGGGAGGGGGCACAGATACGCAGTATTTT; cdr3_aa: CASSLGLAGGGTDTQYF
d_call: .; j_call: TRBJ2-1; clone_size: .; v_call: TRBV25-1; cdr3_nt: TGTGCCAGCAGTGATCCACAAGGACTCTACAATGAGCAGTTCTTC; cdr3_aa: CASSDPQGLYNEQFF
d_call: .; j_call: TRBJ2-5; clone_size: .; v_call: TRBV14; cdr3_nt: TGTGCCAGCAGCCAAGATGGACTCGGGACCCAGTACTTC; cdr3_aa: CASSQDGLGTQYF
d_call: TRBD1; j_call: TRBJ2-5; clone_size: .; v_call: TRBV5-1; cdr3_nt: TGCGCCAGCAGCTCAGGGGGCTTTGGGGAGACCCAGTACTTC; cdr3_aa: CASSSGGFGETQYF
d_call: .; j_call: TRBJ2-7; clone_size: .; v_call: TRBV7-2; cdr3_nt: TGTGCCAGCAGCCGCTATAATTCCTACGAGCAGTACTTC; cdr3_aa: CASSRYNSYEQYF
d_call: TRBD2; j_call: TRBJ2-5; clone_size: .; v_call: TRBV28; cdr3_nt: TGTGCCAGCAGTTCCTCCGGGACTAGCGGGAGTTTGGAGACCCAGTACTTC; cdr3_aa: CASSSSGTSGSLETQYF
d_call: TRBD1; j_call: TRBJ2-7; clone_size: once; v_call: TRBV6-5; cdr3_nt: TGTGCCAGCACCCAGGGGGACGAGCAGTACTTC; cdr3_aa: CASTQGDEQYF
d_call: .; j_call: TRBJ2-3; clone_size: .; v_call: TRBV10-3; cdr3_nt: TGTGCCACCAGGGGGGGACCCCCGGGGAGCACAGATACGCAGTATTTT; cdr3_aa: CATRGGPPGSTDTQYF
d_call: TRBD1; j_call: TRBJ2-2; clone_size: once; v_call: TRBV5-1; cdr3_nt: TGCGCCAGCAGCAGGACAGGGGGCAACACCGGGGAGCTGTTTTTT; cdr3_aa: CASSRTGGNTGELFF
d_call: TRBD1; j_call: TRBJ1-4; clone_size: .; v_call: TRBV29-1; cdr3_nt: TGCAGCTCGACAGGGGCGCAGGATGAAAAACTGTTTTTT; cdr3_aa: CSSTGAQDEKLFF
d_call: .; j_call: TRBJ2-1; clone_size: .; v_call: TRBV4-1; cdr3_nt: TGCGCCAGCAGCCACCCTAGCGGAGGAGGGGGTGAGCAGTTCTTC; cdr3_aa: CASSHPSGGGGEQFF
d_call: TRBD1; j_call: TRBJ1-4; clone_size: .; v_call: TRBV5-1; cdr3_nt: TGCGCCAGCAGCTTGGAGGGACAGACAGAAAAACTGTTTTTT; cdr3_aa: CASSLEGQTEKLFF
d_call: TRBD1; j_call: TRBJ2-5; clone_size: .; v_call: TRBV6-5; cdr3_nt: TGTGCCAGCAGACCCGACAGGGGAGAGACCCAGTACTTC; cdr3_aa: CASRPDRGETQYF
d_call: TRBD1; j_call: TRBJ2-7; clone_size: .; v_call: TRBV9; cdr3_nt: TGTGCCAGCAGCCTGCGGACAGGGGACGAAGAGCAGTACTTC; cdr3_aa: CASSLRTGDEEQYF
d_call: TRBD1; j_call: TRBJ1-5; clone_size: .; v_call: TRBV27; cdr3_nt: TGTGCCAGCAGTTCCCGGGACAGGGGATACTATAGCAATCAGCCCCAGCATTTT; cdr3_aa: CASSSRDRGYYSNQPQHF
d_call: .; j_call: TRBJ1-2; clone_size: .; v_call: TRBV27; cdr3_nt: TGTGCCAGCAGTTTAATCGACGGGTATGGCTACACCTTC; cdr3_aa: CASSLIDGYGYTF
d_call: .; j_call: TRBJ2-3; clone_size: .; v_call: TRBV5-1; cdr3_nt: TGCGCCAGCAGCTTGGTACGGGGCACAGATACGCAGTATTTT; cdr3_aa: CASSLVRGTDTQYF
d_call: .; j_call: TRBJ2-5; clone_size: .; v_call: TRBV27; cdr3_nt: TGTGCCAGCAGTTGGGCAGGGCTCCAAGAGACCCAGTACTTC; cdr3_aa: CASSWAGLQETQYF
d_call: .; j_call: TRBJ2-7; clone_size: .; v_call: TRBV4-3; cdr3_nt: TGCGCCAGCAGCCAAGATCAGGGGATGGCCGAGCAGTACTTC; cdr3_aa: CASSQDQGMAEQYF
d_call: .; j_call: TRBJ2-1; clone_size: .; v_call: TRBV29-1; cdr3_nt: TGCAGCGTTGCAGGCGGGACTGGGTTGAGTGAGCAGTTCTTC; cdr3_aa: CSVAGGTGLSEQFF
d_call: TRBD1; j_call: TRBJ1-5; clone_size: .; v_call: TRBV7-2; cdr3_nt: TGTGCCAGCAGCTTAGACAGGGGCAGCAATCAGCCCCAGCATTTT; cdr3_aa: CASSLDRGSNQPQHF
d_call: .; j_call: TRBJ2-3; clone_size: .; v_call: TRBV28; cdr3_nt: TGTGCCAGCATCGACAGGAAGGGAACAGATACGCAGTATTTT; cdr3_aa: CASIDRKGTDTQYF
d_call: .; j_call: TRBJ1-1; clone_size: once; v_call: TRBV5-1; cdr3_nt: TGCGCCAGCAGCTTTGACCTACTGAACACTGAAGCTTTCTTT; cdr3_aa: CASSFDLLNTEAFF
d_call: .; j_call: TRBJ2-5; clone_size: .; v_call: TRBV29-1; cdr3_nt: TGCAGCGTTGTCAGCGGCGGAGAGACCCAGTACTTC; cdr3_aa: CSVVSGGETQYF
d_call: .; j_call: TRBJ2-1; clone_size: .; v_call: TRBV2; cdr3_nt: TGTGCCAGCATGGGGAGCTCCTACAATGAGCAGTTCTTC; cdr3_aa: CASMGSSYNEQFF